This T cell receptor beta chain comes out of a study of a mutant IDH1 vaccine in newly diagnosed glioma. About the research overall: Vaccinations, eight in total, occurred in weeks 1, 3, 5, 7, 11, 15, 19, 23. Earlier care involved radiotherapy, temozolomide, or both, and the majority received both.

The data were produced by immunoSEQ multiplex PCR, yet TCRdb's version contains in-frame clones alone and is incomplete. Here the sample spans 58,000 or so clones, over 70% being singletons. Notes on the study in general: It seemed that pseudoprogression was not linked to changes in the top peripheral T cell clonotypes.

The time point was: week 23, last vaccination. Every vaccine dose comprised 300 ug of mutant IDH1 20-mer peptide plus topical imiquimod. Regarding this clone: Its cognate antigen is unknown.

The V segment lost 0 bases and the J segment 4 bases; nucleotides outside the gene matches: 4. Germline CDR1 reads GTSNPN; CDR2 reads SVGIG (reference sequence). The CDR3 consists of 14 residues. Specimen: PBMCs, collected from a glioma patient whose treatment included an IDH1 peptide vaccine. The source of this sequence is a man aged 35 to 55 with glioma. V usage is TRBV30 and J usage is TRBJ2-5, with 8 bases that match TRBD2. CDR3: CAWSVAGEGETQYF. CDR3 DNA: TGTGCCTGGAGTGTAGCGGGAGAGGGAGAGACCCAGTACTTC. Complete variable domain (other parts from reference TRBV30 and TRBJ2-5): SQTIHQWPATLVQPVGSPLSLECTVEGTSNPNLYWYRQAAGRGLQLLFYSVGIGQISSEVPQNLSASRPQDRQFILSSKKLLLSDSGFYLCAWSVAGEGETQYFGPGTRLLVL.